The 30 T cell receptor beta chains presented below share a single source sample, sequenced in a study of T cells in localized non-small cell lung cancer. Data came from immunoSEQ multiplex PCR; TCRdb stores just in-frame clones and leaves some out. The sample lists 25,000 to 30,000 clones; over 85% were seen once. The starting material was peripheral blood, obtained before any cancer treatment. The receptors derive from a woman aged 18-49 years with stage I lung adenocarcinoma.

The chain combines TRBV28 with TRBJ1-1; D gene ambiguous. Trimming took off 6 bases at V and 0 bases at J, with 14 bases between the two ends. Germline-derived CDR1 and CDR2 are MDHEN and SYDVKM. CDR3 length equals 15 residues. Written as DNA, the CDR3 is TGTGCCAGCAGCCCAGACGCAGGAGTGAACACTGAAGCTTTCTTT. Protein: CASSPDAGVNTEAFF.

The CDR3 region is CASSSPVGGMNTEAFF. CDR3 coding DNA: TGTGCCAGCAGCTCCCCGGTGGGGGGTATGAACACTGAAGCTTTCTTT. V and J are TRBV5-4 and TRBJ1-1; D possibly corresponds to TRBD1 (5 bases). The CDR3 length is 16 residues. V gave up 3 bases and J gave up 0 bases, with 15 bases separating them. Germline CDR1 is SGHNT and CDR2 is YYREEE (reference sequence).

The DNA of the CDR3 is TGTGCCAGCTCCCTAGGTCGGAACACTGAAGCTTTCTTT. Translated: CASSLGRNTEAFF. This chain joins TRBV18 and TRBJ1-1; no reliable D call. CDR1 KGHSH and CDR2 LQKENI come from the germline V gene. Trimming stripped 6 bases from V and 1 base from J, with 9 bases between. The CDR3 has 13 residues. The whole variable domain, remainder taken from reference TRBV18 and TRBJ1-1, is NAGVMQNPRHLVRRRGQEARLRCSPMKGHSHVYWYRQLPEEGLKFMVYLQKENIIDESGMPKERFSAEFPKEGPSILRIQQVVRGDSAAYFCASSLGRNTEAFFGQGTRLTVV.

The rearrangement links TRBV13 to TRBJ2-3, with D unclear. The ends were cut back, 5 bases at V and 1 base at J, with 13 bases in the middle. The V gene's germline CDR1 is PRHDT and CDR2 FYEKMQ (reference sequence). The CDR3 consists of 15 residues. The CDR3 loop reads CASSLREMGTDTQYF. The CDR3 DNA reads TGTGCCAGCAGCCTTAGAGAAATGGGCACAGATACGCAGTATTTT.

This clone occurred once. This chain connects TRBV28 to TRBJ1-4, with D perhaps matching TRBD1 (5 bases). V lost 10 bases, J lost 8 bases, and 8 bases lay in between. The CDR3 is 10 amino acids. The germline V gene encodes CDR1 MDHEN and CDR2 SYDVKM. CDR3 sequence: CATGTEKLFF. CDR3 bases: TGTGCCACCGGGACGGAAAAACTGTTTTTT.

This sequence joins TRBV28 and TRBJ1-1; TRBD1 agrees at 10 bases. The CDR3 runs 16 residues. CDR1 is MDHEN and CDR2 is SYDVKM in the germline V gene. V dropped 6 bases and J dropped 1; count of bases not matched to a gene: 8. The CDR3 DNA reads TGTGCCAGCAGGACAGGGGGCTTGGAGAAGAACACTGAAGCTTTCTTT. It specifies CASRTGGLEKNTEAFF. Combining the CDR3 with reference TRBV28 and TRBJ1-1 gives the whole variable domain DVKVTQSSRYLVKRTGEKVFLECVQDMDHENMFWYRQDPGLGLRLIYFSYDVKMKEKGDIPEGYSVSREKKERFSLILESASTNQTSMYLCASRTGGLEKNTEAFFGQGTRLTVV.

The J gene is TRBJ2-1, the V gene TRBV11-3; no definite D call. V lost 7 bases to trimming and J lost 6 bases, with 13 bases between them. CDR1 and CDR2 (germline): SGHNT, YENEEA. This CDR3 is built from 13 residues. The CDR3 DNA sequence: TGTGCCAGCACCCTCGGTGTGGGCAATGAGCAGTTCTTC. This encodes CASTLGVGNEQFF. Based on the CDR3 plus reference TRBV11-3 and TRBJ2-1, the full variable domain is EAGVVQSPRYKIIEKKQPVAFWCNPISGHNTLYWYLQNLGQGPELLIRYENEEAVDDSQLPKDRFSAERLKGVDSTLKIQPAELGDSAVYLCASTLGVGNEQFFGPGTRLTVL.

Worth noting for this clone: A read error may account for a junction end that differs from germline. Other nucleotide sequences from this sample produce the same CDR3. J is TRBJ2-7 and V is TRBV30; D call uncertain. Germline values: CDR1 GTSNPN, CDR2 SVGIG (reference sequence). The CDR3 is made up of 13 amino acids. The CDR3 here is CAWKSWPSYEQYF. CDR3 DNA sequence: TGTGCCTGGAAATCCTGGCCCTCCTACGAGCAGTATTTC. The full variable domain, with the rest looked up from reference TRBV30 and TRBJ2-7, is SQTIHQWPATLVQPVGSPLSLECTVEGTSNPNLYWYRQAAGRGLQLLFYSVGIGQISSEVPQNLSASRPQDRQFILSSKKLLLSDSGFYLCAWKSWPSYEQYFGPGTRLTVT.

The chain employs TRBV9 and TRBJ2-5; D ambiguous. Germline CDR1 reads SGDLS; CDR2 reads YYNGEE. The CDR3 length is 14 residues. Trimming pared 0 bases from V and 1 base from J, leaving 7 bases between. CDR3 residues: CASSVEDTQETQYF. DNA of the CDR3: TGTGCCAGCAGCGTAGAGGATACCCAAGAGACCCAGTACTTC. The full variable domain, its missing parts supplied by reference TRBV9 and TRBJ2-5, is DSGVTQTPKHLITATGQRVTLRCSPRSGDLSVYWYQQSLDQGLQFLIQYYNGEERAKGNILERFSAQQFPDLHSELNLSSLELGDSALYFCASSVEDTQETQYFGPGTRLLVL.

The chain employs TRBV19 and TRBJ2-7, with TRBD1 matching 8 bases. CDR3 length: 15 residues. V was pared by 2 bases and J by 3 bases, with 6 bases of the junction left unmatched. From germline, CDR1 is LNHDA and CDR2 SQIVND (reference sequence). The CDR3 reads CASSIWAGGDYEQYF. The CDR3 coding sequence is TGTGCCAGTAGTATATGGGCAGGGGGCGACTACGAGCAGTACTTC.

This clone was counted once. The chain couples TRBV5-6 to TRBJ1-2; no clear D. Trimming cost V 4 bases and J 5 bases, with 15 bases left between them. The CDR3 runs 14 residues. Per the germline V gene, CDR1 is SGHDT and CDR2 is YYEEEE. The CDR3: CASSPSGVRYGYTF. In DNA, the CDR3 is TGTGCCAGCAGCCCCTCCGGGGTACGGTATGGCTACACCTTC. Variable domain in full (rest from reference TRBV5-6 and TRBJ1-2): DAGVTQSPTHLIKTRGQQVTLRCSPKSGHDTVSWYQQALGQGPQFIFQYYEEEERQRGNFPDRFSGHQFPNYSSELNVNALLLGDSALYLCASSPSGVRYGYTFGSGTRLTVV.

The chain carries TRBV7-9 and TRBJ1-2; no reliable D call. The CDR3 extends over 13 amino acids. Germline lookup yields CDR1 SEHNR and CDR2 FQNEAQ (reference sequence). V gave up 5 bases and J gave up 6 bases, with 13 bases separating them. The CDR3 is CASSLDSVDGYTF. CDR3 bases: TGTGCCAGCAGCCTGGATTCGGTCGATGGCTACACCTTC.

The gene calls are TRBV7-2 and TRBJ2-7, with D tentatively TRBD1 (6 bases). Per germline, CDR1 SGHTA and CDR2 FQGNSA. This CDR3 region has 14 residues. V lost 3 bases and J 3 bases, leaving 12 bases between the germline ends. The CDR3 region is CASSFQTGNYEQYF. As DNA, the CDR3 is TGTGCCAGCAGCTTCCAGACAGGTAACTACGAGCAGTACTTC.

This clone was found a few times. The rearrangement joins TRBV11-2 to TRBJ1-3; D gene unclear. CDR1 and CDR2 (germline): SGHAT, FQNNGV. Trimming took off 5 bases at V and 9 bases at J, with 8 bases between the two ends. The CDR3 is made up of 11 amino acids. CDR3 in DNA: TGTGCCAGCAGCCCCACGGGCACCATATATTTT. It is translated as CASSPTGTIYF.

The rearrangement links TRBV28 to TRBJ1-4, with D perhaps TRBD1 (6 bases). The CDR3 extends over 15 amino acids. Germline values: CDR1 MDHEN, CDR2 SYDVKM. With 7 bases removed from V and 6 bases from J, the gap between germline ends came to 18 bases. The CDR3 here is CASTPGGGQYEKLFF. The CDR3 DNA reads as TGTGCCAGCACCCCCGGGGGGGGGCAATATGAAAAACTGTTTTTT.

In its sample, this clone was seen a few times. The chain joins TRBV25-1 to TRBJ1-2, with TRBD1 matching 7 bases. Germline CDR1 reads MGHDK; CDR2 reads SYGVNS. This CDR3 is 12 amino acids long. Losses at the gene ends were 6 bases for V and 8 bases for J; bases not matched to a gene: 6. The CDR3 coding sequence is TGTGCCAGCAGGGTTACAGGGGTAGGCTACACCTTC. Its translation: CASRVTGVGYTF.

This chain uses TRBV19 with TRBJ1-1; 8 positions agree with TRBD1. This CDR3 is 16 amino acids long. Germline trimming cut 5 bases from V and 6 bases from J; bases unmatched to any gene: 14. CDR1 is LNHDA, CDR2 SQIVND, per germline (reference sequence). CDR3 nucleotide sequence: TGTGCCAGTAGTTCAACCCTAGGACAGGGAAGTCCTGAAGCTTTCTTT. Amino acids: CASSSTLGQGSPEAFF.

This clone was detected only once. This chain's CDR3 is CASSQDLIQYF. The CDR3 bases are TGCGCCAGCAGCCAAGATTTAATTCAGTACTTC. The chain carries TRBV4-1 and TRBJ2-4; D not certain. CDR1 and CDR2 from the germline V gene are MGHRA and YSYEKL. This CDR3 is 11 amino acids long. Trimming shortened V by 0 bases and J by 10 bases, and 4 bases separated the two germline ends.

V usage is TRBV11-3 and J usage is TRBJ2-3, with D unresolved. The germline gives CDR1 SGHNT, CDR2 YENEEA. This CDR3 contains 14 residues. V shed 0 bases and J shed 8 bases, with 12 bases lying between them. CDR3 DNA: TGTGCCAGCAGCTTAGATAGGTCTAGTCCTACGCAGTATTTT. It translates to CASSLDRSSPTQYF. Full variable domain (missing parts from reference TRBV11-3 and TRBJ2-3): EAGVVQSPRYKIIEKKQPVAFWCNPISGHNTLYWYLQNLGQGPELLIRYENEEAVDDSQLPKDRFSAERLKGVDSTLKIQPAELGDSAVYLCASSLDRSSPTQYFGPGTRLTVL.

The chain recombines TRBV9 with TRBJ2-1; D is perhaps TRBD2 (6 bases). Germline lookup yields CDR1 SGDLS and CDR2 YYNGEE. This CDR3 is built from 16 residues. Trimming took 0 bases from V and 2 from J, leaving 12 bases between them. CDR3 sequence reads: CASSVGGGATYNEQFF. The CDR3 nucleotides are TGTGCCAGCAGCGTAGGCGGAGGGGCAACCTACAATGAGCAGTTCTTC.

The gene calls are TRBV7-3 and TRBJ2-1, with 14 bases matching TRBD2. The CDR3 extends over 18 amino acids. Germline CDR1 and CDR2: SGHTA and FQGTGA. Germline trimming cut 1 base from V and 7 bases from J; bases unmatched to any gene: 9. DNA for the CDR3: TGTGCCAGCAGCTTAATCCACCACGGGACTAGCGGGAGTAATGAGCAGTTCTTC. This translates into CASSLIHHGTSGSNEQFF.

V usage is TRBV11-3 and J usage is TRBJ2-3, with 7 bases fitting TRBD1. J was trimmed by 0 bases and V by 2 bases; bases with no gene match: 11. Germline V gives CDR1 SGHNT, CDR2 YENEEA. The CDR3 sequence is 18 residues long. The CDR3 spells CASSLTRTGSLSTDTQYF. The CDR3 coding sequence is TGTGCCAGCAGCTTAACCCGGACAGGATCCCTTAGCACAGATACGCAGTATTTT. The variable domain in full, completed from reference TRBV11-3 and TRBJ2-3, reads EAGVVQSPRYKIIEKKQPVAFWCNPISGHNTLYWYLQNLGQGPELLIRYENEEAVDDSQLPKDRFSAERLKGVDSTLKIQPAELGDSAVYLCASSLTRTGSLSTDTQYFGPGTRLTVL.

The V gene is TRBV21-1, the J gene TRBJ2-7. TRBV21-1 is a pseudogene segment. This CDR3 region has 21 residues. The CDR3 loop is CASSKALGEAVGHNKGYEQYF. The CDR3 region has the DNA TGTGCCAGCAGCAAAGCGCTGGGAGAGGCAGTAGGACACAACAAGGGCTACGAGCAGTACTTC.

The table lists this clone with a count of one. The rearrangement joins TRBV5-1 to TRBJ2-7, with D perhaps matching TRBD2 (6 bases). Germline CDR1 is SGHRS and CDR2 is YFSETQ. V was cut by 0 bases and J by 1 base, with 8 bases left in between. The CDR3 totals 14 residues. CDR3 nucleotides: TGCGCCAGCAGCTTGGCAGGGAGGTCCTACGAGCAGTACTTC. Translating it yields CASSLAGRSYEQYF. Looking up the rest from reference TRBV5-1 and TRBJ2-7 gives the full variable domain: KAGVTQTPRYLIKTRGQQVTLSCSPISGHRSVSWYQQTPGQGLQFLFEYFSETQRNKGNFPGRFSGRQFSNSRSEMNVSTLELGDSALYLCASSLAGRSYEQYFGPGTRLTVT.

The rearrangement joins TRBV14 to TRBJ1-1; 7 bases agree with TRBD1. The V gene end was trimmed by 3 bases and the J gene end by 3 bases; junction bases not matched to a gene: 7. The CDR3 is 15 amino acids. Germline CDR1 is SGHDN and CDR2 is FVKESK. The DNA of the CDR3 is TGTGCCAGCAGCCACCCATTCAGGGGGTACACTGAAGCTTTCTTT. Its protein product is CASSHPFRGYTEAFF.

The genes are TRBV6-1 and TRBJ2-7; 7 bases map to TRBD2. Germline CDR1 and CDR2: MNHNS and SASEGT. This CDR3 region has 19 residues. The J segment lost 2 bases and the V segment lost 0 bases, leaving 16 bases of the junction unmatched. Here the CDR3 DNA reads TGTGCCAGCAGTGAAGCAGGAGTTTGGGCGGGAGCCTCCCCCTACGAGCAGTACTTC. Translation gives CASSEAGVWAGASPYEQYF.

The J gene is TRBJ1-2, the V gene TRBV9; no clear D gene. Germline CDR1 SGDLS, CDR2 YYNGEE. There are 16 residues in the CDR3. The V end lost 3 bases, the J end lost 6 bases, and 21 bases lay between the germline ends. The CDR3 loop reads CASSAADTRIANGYTF. In nucleotides, the CDR3 is TGTGCCAGCAGCGCGGCCGATACCAGGATCGCAAATGGCTACACCTTC.

This clone was recorded once. The V gene is TRBV6-1, the J gene TRBJ2-5; weak D call: TRBD2 (7 bases). The CDR3 consists of 14 residues. Germline CDR1 MNHNS, CDR2 SASEGT. Trimming removed 7 bases at V and 4 bases at J, with 16 bases between. The CDR3 DNA sequence: TGTGCCAGCACCGGAGGGGGGGTGGGAGAGACCCAGTACTTC. This encodes CASTGGGVGETQYF.

The chain combines TRBV28 with TRBJ2-7; D possibly corresponds to TRBD2 (5 bases). Germline loops: CDR1 MDHEN, CDR2 SYDVKM. Trimming cost V 5 bases and J 3 bases, with 8 bases left between them. The CDR3 is made up of 12 amino acids. CDR3 DNA: TGTGCCAGCAGTCCGGGGTTCTACGAGCAGTACTTC. This translates into CASSPGFYEQYF.

The chain carries TRBV11-3 and TRBJ2-3; no clear D. Germline-derived CDR1 and CDR2 are SGHNT and YENEEA. The CDR3 totals 16 residues. V lost 4 bases and J lost 2, with 16 bases in between. In DNA, the CDR3 is TGTGCCAGCAGCTCCAGGCAGAGCCCTTACACAGATACGCAGTATTTT. Protein sequence: CASSSRQSPYTDTQYF.